The rows below give T cell receptor beta chains drawn from one sample of a study of OX40 agonist ivuxolimab in advanced cancers. Assay used: immunoSEQ multiplex PCR; TCRdb lists only in-frame clones, some missing. The sample lists under 90,000 clones, around 83% occurring once. Sequencing used CD4+ or CD8+ T cells sorted from blood, obtained in a trial of the OX40 agonist ivuxolimab. Source of these receptors: an adult with an advanced solid tumor such as melanoma, head and neck, liver or kidney cancer. The CDR3 runs from the conserved cysteine through the conserved F or W. The order of the fields is clone size, V gene, J gene, D gene, CDR3 protein, CDR3 DNA. The D gene is left open where the match is weak. Expanded clones are given a class, and other clones once, few, many or no size at all.

>.|TRBV19|TRBJ2-7|.
CASSSHSQTYEQYF
TGTGCCAGTAGTTCCCACTCTCAGACCTACGAGCAGTACTTC
>.|TRBV5-1|TRBJ1-1|TRBD1
CASSLTGADTEAFF
TGCGCCAGCAGCTTGACAGGGGCCGACACTGAAGCTTTCTTT
>once|TRBV18|TRBJ2-5|.
CASSPPALEETQYF
TGTGCCAGCTCACCACCGGCCCTGGAAGAGACCCAGTACTTC
>.|TRBV11-2|TRBJ2-5|TRBD2
CASSLDLQAGVGETQYF
TGTGCCAGCAGCTTAGATCTTCAGGCGGGGGTAGGAGAGACCCAGTACTTC
>.|TRBV5-1|TRBJ2-5|.
CASSRESTGETQYF
TGCGCCAGCAGCCGGGAGTCAACAGGGGAGACCCAGTACTTC
>.|TRBV30|TRBJ1-5|TRBD1
CAWRTGGQPQHF
TGTGCCTGGAGGACAGGGGGCCAGCCCCAGCATTTT
>.|TRBV27|TRBJ2-3|.
CASSLAQGTDTQYF
TGTGCCAGCAGTCTAGCGCAGGGCACAGATACGCAGTATTTT
>.|TRBV5-6|TRBJ2-2|.
CASSFPGSNTGELFF
TGTGCCAGCAGCTTTCCGGGATCGAACACCGGGGAGCTGTTTTTT
>once|TRBV7-7|TRBJ2-5|.
CASSLELSRTQYF
TGTGCCAGCAGCTTAGAGTTATCTCGGACCCAGTACTTC
>.|TRBV6-1|TRBJ1-1|TRBD1
CASSWGTGGRTEAFF
TGTGCCAGCAGCTGGGGGACAGGAGGGAGGACTGAAGCTTTCTTT
>.|TRBV11-2|TRBJ2-7|.
CASSLTSVGVQYF
TGTGCCAGCAGCTTGACGTCCGTTGGGGTGCAGTACTTC
>.|TRBV19|TRBJ2-7|.
CASSMAPGLGEQYF
TGTGCCAGTAGTATGGCCCCGGGGCTGGGCGAGCAGTACTTC
>.|TRBV6-1|TRBJ2-3|.
CASSEGDRLPSTF
TGTGCCAGCAGTGAAGGAGACCGGCTCCCCAGCACCTTT
>.|TRBV29-1|TRBJ2-5|.
CSVVLFRGAQETQYF
TGCAGCGTGGTTTTGTTTCGGGGGGCTCAAGAGACCCAGTACTTC
>.|TRBV6-5|TRBJ1-2|.
CASSYGRGGRGYTF
TGTGCCAGCAGTTACGGGAGGGGCGGAAGGGGCTACACCTTC
>.|TRBV30|TRBJ2-5|.
CAWSIQGWETQYF
TGTGCCTGGAGTATCCAGGGATGGGAGACCCAGTACTTC
>once|TRBV19|TRBJ1-1|.
CASRGNTEAFF
TGTGCCAGCCGAGGGAACACTGAAGCTTTCTTT
>.|TRBV6-1|TRBJ2-5|TRBD1
CASGGTGSQETQYF
TGTGCCAGCGGGGGGACAGGGAGCCAAGAGACCCAGTACTTC
>.|TRBV5-1|TRBJ1-3|TRBD1
CASSERTGAGNTIYF
TGCGCCAGCAGCGAACGGACAGGGGCTGGAAACACCATATATTTT
>.|TRBV6-5|TRBJ2-7|TRBD1
CASRRQGTRDEQYF
TGTGCCAGCAGGCGACAGGGTACGAGGGACGAGCAGTACTTC
>.|TRBV6-1|TRBJ2-2|TRBD1
CASSDQGAIGGELFF
TGTGCCAGCAGTGATCAGGGGGCGATTGGCGGGGAGCTGTTTTTT
>few|TRBV27|TRBJ2-2|.
CASSLTGTGELFF
TGTGCCAGCAGTTTAACAGGGACCGGGGAGCTGTTTTTT
>.|TRBV19|TRBJ2-2|.
CASSIDRPGTGELFF
TGTGCCAGTAGTATAGATAGACCGGGTACCGGGGAGCTGTTTTTT